This TCR beta chain came from a study of T cells in Graves' hyperthyroidism and ophthalmopathy. The table lists this clonotype with many counts. RNA transcripts served as the template for amplifying TCR beta CDR3 regions. In the first-round RT-PCR of the TCR CDR3, the HTBI primer set was used. Each CDR3 protein is one row after TCRdb ran MiXCR on the multiplex PCR reads. The data contain fewer than 300,000 distinct CDR3 sequences, about 25% of them singletons. CDR1 is ENHRY, CDR2 SYGVKD, per germline. V shed 4 bases and J shed 3 bases, with 9 bases lying between them. This CDR3 has 14 residues. The source is a man aged 35-49 years with Graves' hyperthyroidism that later progressed to Graves' ophthalmopathy. The sequencing sample was made of blood. This rearrangement joins TRBV10-3 to TRBJ2-2; perhaps TRBD2 as D (6 bases). The CDR3 loop reads CAISGTTDTGELFF. CDR3 bases: TGTGCCATCAGTGGGACTACGGACACCGGGGAGCTGTTTTTT.